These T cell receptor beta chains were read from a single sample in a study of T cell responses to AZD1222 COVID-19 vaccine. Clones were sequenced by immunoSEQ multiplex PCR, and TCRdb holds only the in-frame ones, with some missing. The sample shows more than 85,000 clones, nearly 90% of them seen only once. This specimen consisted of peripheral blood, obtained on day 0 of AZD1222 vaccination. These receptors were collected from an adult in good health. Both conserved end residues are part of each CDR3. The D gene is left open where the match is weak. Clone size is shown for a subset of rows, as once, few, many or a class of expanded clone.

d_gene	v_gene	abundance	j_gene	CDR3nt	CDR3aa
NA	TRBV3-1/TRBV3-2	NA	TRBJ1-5	TGTGCCAGTCAGCAGGGAGGAGGGCAGCCCCAGCATTTT	CASQQGGGQPQHF
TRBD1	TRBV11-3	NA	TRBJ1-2	TGTGCCAGCAGCTCCGGGACAGGCGGAGGCTACACCTTC	CASSSGTGGGYTF
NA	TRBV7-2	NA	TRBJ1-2	TGTGCCAGCAGCTTTCCCACCCTAGGCTATGGCTACACCTTC	CASSFPTLGYGYTF
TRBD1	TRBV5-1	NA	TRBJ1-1	TGCGCCAGCAAAAAGGGAACAGGGGGACTGGACACTGAAGCTTTCTTT	CASKKGTGGLDTEAFF
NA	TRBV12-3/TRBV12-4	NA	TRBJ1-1	TGTGCCACCTCGGCTGGGGGGAACACTGAAGCTTTCTTT	CATSAGGNTEAFF
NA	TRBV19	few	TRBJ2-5	TGTGCCAGTAGTATAGTGGGGGGGACAGGCTTTCAAGAGACCCAGTACTTC	CASSIVGGTGFQETQYF
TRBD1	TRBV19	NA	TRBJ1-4	TGTGCCAGTAGCCCGGACAGGGCTAATGAAAAACTGTTTTTT	CASSPDRANEKLFF
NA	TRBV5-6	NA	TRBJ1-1	TGTGCCAGCAGCCTGACCGGGGGGACCGGGCGGGGGACTTTCTTT	CASSLTGGTGRGTFF
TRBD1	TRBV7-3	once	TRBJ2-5	TGTGCCAGCAGCTTATCTCCGACAGGGGGTGTGGAGACCCAGTACTTC	CASSLSPTGGVETQYF
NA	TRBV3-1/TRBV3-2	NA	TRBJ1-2	TGTGCCAGCAGTCCTCCAGTAGGGGGTGGCTACACCTTC	CASSPPVGGGYTF
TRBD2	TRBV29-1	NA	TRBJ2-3	TGCAGCGTGGGACTAGCGTTAGATACGCAGTATTTT	CSVGLALDTQYF
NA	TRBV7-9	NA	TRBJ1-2	TGTGCCAGCAGCTTGGGGGGCCGACTGGTGGGTTATGGCTACACCTTC	CASSLGGRLVGYGYTF
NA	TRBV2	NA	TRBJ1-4	TGTGCCAGCAGTGAAGCGCCAGGGTCCCCGGAAAAACTGTTTTTT	CASSEAPGSPEKLFF
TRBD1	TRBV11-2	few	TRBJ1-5	TGTGCCAGCAGCTTGGGACAGCCTAATCAGCCCCAGCATTTT	CASSLGQPNQPQHF
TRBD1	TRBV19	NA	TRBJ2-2	TGTGCCAGTAGTATAGGATCCTTGGACAGGATGAACACCGGGGAGCTGTTTTTT	CASSIGSLDRMNTGELFF
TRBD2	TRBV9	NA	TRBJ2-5	TGTGCCAGCAGCACACCGACTAGCGGGGGGTACCATCAAGAGACCCAGTACTTC	CASSTPTSGGYHQETQYF
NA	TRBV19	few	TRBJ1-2	TGTGCCAGTTCAGGAGGGGAAGCTAACTATGGCTACACCTTC	CASSGGEANYGYTF
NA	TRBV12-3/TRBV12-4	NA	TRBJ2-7	TGTGCCAGCAGTTTAGGAGTGGGCGAGCAGTACTTC	CASSLGVGEQYF
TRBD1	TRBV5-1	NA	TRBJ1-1	TGCGCCAGCAGCTTCACAGGGGGCGGGTTTGAAGCTTTCTTT	CASSFTGGGFEAFF
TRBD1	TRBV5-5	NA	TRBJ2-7	TGTGCCAGCAGCCTGGACAGGGTCTCCTACGAGCAGTACTTC	CASSLDRVSYEQYF
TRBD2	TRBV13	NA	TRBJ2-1	TGTGCCAGCAGCTTAGCGGGAGGGCCATTCAATGAGCAGTTCTTC	CASSLAGGPFNEQFF
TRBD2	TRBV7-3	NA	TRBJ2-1	TGTGCCAGCAGCTTAAAGGTCCTAGCGGGAGCCTACAATGAGCAGTTCTTC	CASSLKVLAGAYNEQFF
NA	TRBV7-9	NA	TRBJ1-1	TGTGCCAGCAGCTGGATCGGGCCATTGGCTGAAGCTTTCTTT	CASSWIGPLAEAFF
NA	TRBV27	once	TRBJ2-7	TGTGCCAGCAGCCTAGGCCGGCGGACCTCCTACGAGCAGTACTTC	CASSLGRRTSYEQYF
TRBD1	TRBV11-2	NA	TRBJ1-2	TGTGCCAGCAGCACTCAGGGGGCGCGCGGTGGCTATGGCTACACCTTC	CASSTQGARGGYGYTF
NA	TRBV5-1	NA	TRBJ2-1	TGCGCCAGCAGCTTGGTCGAGCCCATGTACAATGAGCAGTTCTTC	CASSLVEPMYNEQFF
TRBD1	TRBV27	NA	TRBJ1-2	TGTGCCAGCAGGGGGACAGGGGGTGGCTATGGCTACACCTTC	CASRGTGGGYGYTF
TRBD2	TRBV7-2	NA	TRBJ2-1	TGTGCCAGCAGCTCAAGCGGGGGGTTTGAGCAGTTCTTC	CASSSSGGFEQFF
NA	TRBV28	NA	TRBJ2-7	TGTGCCAGCAGCCGCACCATATACGAGCAGTACTTC	CASSRTIYEQYF
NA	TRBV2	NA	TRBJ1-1	TGTGCCAGCAGTGAAGGGGGGACCGGGAGCACTGAAGCTTTCTTT	CASSEGGTGSTEAFF
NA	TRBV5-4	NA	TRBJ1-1	TGTGCCAGCAGCTTGCCGGACCCCATAAACGAAGCTTTCTTT	CASSLPDPINEAFF
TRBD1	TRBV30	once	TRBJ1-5	TGTGCCTGGAGTGTACCCCAGGGGGATCAGCCCCAGCATTTT	CAWSVPQGDQPQHF
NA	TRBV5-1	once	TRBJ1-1	TGCGCCAGCAGCTCCGTTCAGGGATGGACTGAAGCTTTCTTT	CASSSVQGWTEAFF
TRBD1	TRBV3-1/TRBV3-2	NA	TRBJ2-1	TGTGCCAGCAGCCAAGAGGACAGGGACTACAATGAGCAGTTCTTC	CASSQEDRDYNEQFF
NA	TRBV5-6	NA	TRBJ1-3	TGTGCCAGCAGCTTCTCTCTCGAAAACACCATATATTTT	CASSFSLENTIYF